The sequence of this T cell receptor (beta chain) was determined in a study of shared clonotypes between healthy human individuals. Trimming removed 2 bases at V and 0 bases at J, with 5 bases between. CDR1 is MDHEN and CDR2 is SYDVKM in the germline V gene. The CDR3 loop spans 14 amino acids. Concerning this clone itself: Other DNA sequences in the same sample also yield this CDR3.

Profiling relied on immunoSEQ multiplex PCR, and the TCRdb table lists in-frame clones only, not all of them. The sample contains 2 million to 2.5 million clones, 92% of which appear only once. The J gene is TRBJ1-3, the V gene TRBV28; D call uncertain. Sequencing was carried out using naive CD4+ T cells from PBMCs. Subset specified: CD45RA+ positively selected. This clonotype originated in a man between 18 and 35 years old in good health. Some clones in this sample may be carry-over from other donors' samples. This chain's CDR3 is CASSLISSGNTIYF. CDR3 nucleotide sequence: TGTGCCAGCAGTTTAATCAGCTCTGGAAACACCATATATTTT.